The T cell receptor (beta chain) under discussion was sequenced for a study of PD-L1 blockade in urothelial cancer. Study at large: Male patients with bladder-origin urothelial cancer numbered about 90% of the roughly 29. Analysis of the blood was performed 3 weeks (second dose) and 6 weeks after treatment start. T cells were recovered from blood samples at a median of roughly 150,000.

This CDR3 contains 15 residues. V lost 4 bases and J lost 1, with 14 bases in between. CDR1 and CDR2 (germline): SGDLS, YYNGEE. The time point here: peripheral blood 6 weeks after treatment start. The method was immunoSEQ multiplex PCR; TCRdb's version includes in-frame clones alone and lacks a portion of them. This table holds about 120,000 clones, about 82% found once. This TCR came from a middle-aged man with urothelial cancer. Sample: PBMCs, taken around atezolizumab (anti-PD-L1) treatment. The chain links TRBV9 to TRBJ1-2; D is ambiguous. CDR3 DNA: TGTGCCAGCAGCAAACGTGGCTCAGATAACTATGGCTACACCTTC. Protein product: CASSKRGSDNYGYTF.